A selection of T cell receptor beta chains follows, all from one sample in a study of cytotoxic CD8 clonotypes in ibrutinib-treated CLL. The table came from immunoSEQ multiplex PCR; TCRdb's copy has only in-frame clones and leaves some out. Of 130,000 or so clones listed, around four fifths are singletons. The sequenced sample was PBMCs, obtained after 24 months of ibrutinib treatment. These receptors all stem from a human donor with chronic lymphocytic leukemia. Both conserved end residues are trimmed from each CDR3. The order of the fields is V gene, J gene, CDR3 protein.

TRBV5-1,TRBJ2-2,ASSPSGTGTGELF
TRBV28,TRBJ1-5,ASKGPGSQPQH
TRBV19,TRBJ2-3,ASSTSGGTDTQY
TRBV6-5,TRBJ2-5,ASSALAGGETQY
TRBV7-2,TRBJ2-7,ASSSEGAMYEQY
TRBV13,TRBJ2-7,ASSPVGRGEGEQY
TRBV6-6,TRBJ1-6,ASSYYDSSYNSPLH
TRBV6-5,TRBJ2-7,ASSYGLTSGNYEQY
TRBV14,TRBJ1-6,ASSPRLNSPLH
TRBV19,TRBJ1-1,ASSPWDTLNTEAF
TRBV19,TRBJ1-1,ASRGPRRGSTEAF
TRBV6-6,TRBJ1-2,ASSYPSGTAGYT
TRBV29-1,TRBJ1-1,SVGTSNTEAF
TRBV5-6,TRBJ2-1,ASSLDGNPSSYNEQF
TRBV2,TRBJ2-1,ASSEARTGEQF
TRBV30,TRBJ2-2,AWLGQRDTGELF
TRBV9,TRBJ2-2,ASSARQGFENTGELF
TRBV9,TRBJ2-5,ASSASGGARGETQY
TRBV30,TRBJ2-3,AWSAGIRTDTQY
TRBV7-7,TRBJ2-2,ASSPGGPVTGELF
TRBV7-6,TRBJ1-6,ASSRPGSSYNSPLH
TRBV5-1,TRBJ1-2,ASSLAGTSNYGYT
TRBV11-2,TRBJ1-1,ASSIDSQVSEAF
TRBV5-6,TRBJ1-2,ASSLETGLKGYT
TRBV6-5,TRBJ2-7,ASSRPGQDYEQY
TRBV18,TRBJ1-2,ASSPGNYGYT
TRBV7-9,TRBJ1-4,ASGLGGTNEKLF
TRBV6-6,TRBJ1-6,ASSLGTGSPLH
TRBV5-1,TRBJ2-1,ASSPIAGVGNEQF
TRBV6-6,TRBJ1-5,ASGGAGGGQPQH
TRBV4-3,TRBJ2-2,ASSQVLQANTGELF